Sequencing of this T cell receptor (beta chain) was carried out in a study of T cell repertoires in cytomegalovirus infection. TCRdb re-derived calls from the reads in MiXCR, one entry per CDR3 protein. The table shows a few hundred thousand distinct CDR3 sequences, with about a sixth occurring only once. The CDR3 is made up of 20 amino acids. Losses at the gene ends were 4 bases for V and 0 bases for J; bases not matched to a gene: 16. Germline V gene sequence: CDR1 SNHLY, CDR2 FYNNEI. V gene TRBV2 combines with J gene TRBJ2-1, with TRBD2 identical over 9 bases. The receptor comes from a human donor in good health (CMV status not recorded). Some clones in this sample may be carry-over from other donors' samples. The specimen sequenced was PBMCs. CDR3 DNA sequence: TGTGCCAGCAGTGCTCAAGGGGCTAGCGGGACAACCGCCTCCTACAATGAGCAGTTCTTC. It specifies CASSAQGASGTTASYNEQFF.